These 2 T cell receptor beta chains originate from one sample sequenced in a study. Using its own MiXCR run on the RT-PCR reads, TCRdb lists one record per CDR3 protein. The data hold about 700,000 distinct CDR3 sequences, with 14% observed a single time. The sequenced sample was memory CD4+ T cells from blood. These receptors originate from a female donor in good health, serving as a healthy control.

The chain combines TRBV4-3 with TRBJ2-7, with 14 bases matching TRBD2. V lost 4 bases to trimming and J lost 3 bases; unmatched junction nucleotides: 8. This CDR3 region has 17 residues. CDR1 LGHNA and CDR2 YSLEER come from the germline V gene. CDR3 nucleotide sequence: TGCGCCAGCAGCCCCAGACTAGCGGGAGGGCCGGGCTACGAGCAGTACTTC. Protein: CASSPRLAGGPGYEQYF.

This clonotype was seen a few times. This chain uses TRBV7-2 with TRBJ2-1; 7 bases agree with TRBD1. CDR3 length: 14 amino acids. Germline assignment: CDR1 SGHTA and CDR2 FQGNSA. The V and J ends lost 3 bases and 4 bases, in that order; junction bases with no gene match: 3. The CDR3 DNA is TGTGCCAGCAGCTTCAACAGGGGTTACAATGAGCAGTTCTTC. Translation: CASSFNRGYNEQFF. The full variable domain, in which reference TRBV7-2 and TRBJ2-1 provide the parts outside the CDR3, is GAGVSQSPSNKVTEKGKDVELRCDPISGHTALYWYRQSLGQGLEFLIYFQGNSAPDKSGLPSDRFSAERTGGSVSTLTIQRTQQEDSAVYLCASSFNRGYNEQFFGPGTRLTVL.